The entry that follows covers one T cell receptor (beta chain) sequence. Its antigen remains unidentified. Roughly 0.5 to 1 ug RNA was reverse transcribed with random hexamers. TCRdb processed the immunoSEQ multiplex PCR reads anew with MiXCR; each CDR3 protein has one entry. The sample includes approximately 80,000 distinct CDR3 sequences, approximately 94% of them seen just once. The data originate from a study of CD8 T cells in Susac syndrome. Study-wide results and limits: Regarding the TCR sequencing and HLA analysis, the study admitted that a relatively small number of individuals were involved.

The CDR3 runs to 15 residues. V trimming: 4 bases; J trimming: 3 bases; junction bases outside the gene matches: 7. Germline assignment: CDR1 SGHRS and CDR2 YFSETQ. The TCR comes from a human donor with Susac syndrome. J is TRBJ2-7 and V is TRBV5-1, with TRBD2 matching 10 bases. The sample comprised CD8+ T cells from PBMCs. This chain's CDR3 is CASSQPLAGSYEQYF. CDR3 sequence (DNA): TGCGCCAGCAGCCAGCCACTAGCGGGGAGCTACGAGCAGTACTTC.